Presented here are 10 T cell receptor beta chains from one specimen sequenced in a study of Graves' ophthalmopathy and Graves' hyperthyroidism. From RNA, the CDR3 regions of TCR beta chains were amplified and sequenced. First-round RT-PCR relied on HTBI primers, and a second-round multiplex PCR came next. One entry per CDR3 protein results from TCRdb running MiXCR on the multiplex PCR reads. The sample includes 220,000 or so distinct CDR3 sequences, roughly 21% of them seen just once. The sample consisted of peripheral blood. The receptors here all came from a woman in her 50s with Graves' ophthalmopathy.

At least ten counts were recorded for this clonotype. The chain employs TRBV5-4 and TRBJ2-5; D remains unclear. CDR3 length equals 14 residues. The germline V gene encodes CDR1 SGHNT and CDR2 YYREEE (reference sequence). Trimming stripped 2 bases from V and 0 bases from J, with 8 bases between. The CDR3 DNA reads as TGTGCCAGCAGCTTTTGGCAGTACCAAGAGACCCAGTACTTC. The encoded protein is CASSFWQYQETQYF.

This clonotype was found a few times. The V and J genes are TRBV5-1 and TRBJ2-5; TRBD2 agrees at 15 bases. With 4 bases clipped from V and 4 bases from J, the junction kept 8 bases outside the gene matches. The CDR3 spans 17 residues. In germline, CDR1 is SGHRS, CDR2 YFSETQ. As DNA, the CDR3 is TGCGCCAGCAGCCTGGGACTAGCGGGAGGAAAGAGAGAGACCCAGTACTTC. This encodes CASSLGLAGGKRETQYF. Full variable domain (missing parts from reference TRBV5-1 and TRBJ2-5): KAGVTQTPRYLIKTRGQQVTLSCSPISGHRSVSWYQQTPGQGLQFLFEYFSETQRNKGNFPGRFSGRQFSNSRSEMNVSTLELGDSALYLCASSLGLAGGKRETQYFGPGTRLLVL.

This clonotype was found many times. V and J are TRBV19 and TRBJ2-4, with D possibly matching TRBD1 (6 bases). CDR3 size: 14 residues. CDR1 is LNHDA, CDR2 SQIVND, per germline (reference sequence). The ends were cut back, 2 bases at V and 7 bases at J, with 12 bases in the middle. CDR3 residues: CASSITDSPNIQYF. The CDR3, as DNA: TGTGCCAGTAGTATAACGGACAGTCCCAACATTCAGTACTTC.

This clonotype was recorded many times. This chain links TRBV6-5 with TRBJ2-1, with 13 nucleotides matching TRBD2. CDR1 and CDR2 (germline): MNHEY, SVGAGI. The V gene end was trimmed by 2 bases and the J gene end by 8 bases; junction bases not matched to a gene: 3. This CDR3 has 15 amino acids. CDR3 amino acids: CASSYRTSGSYEQFF. CDR3 sequence (DNA): TGTGCCAGCAGTTACCGGACTAGCGGGAGTTATGAGCAGTTCTTC.

This clonotype was found many times. V usage is TRBV28 and J usage is TRBJ1-1; perhaps TRBD1 as D (5 bases). This CDR3 has 14 amino acids. V gave up 2 bases and J gave up 1 base, with 8 bases separating them. Germline CDR1 MDHEN, CDR2 SYDVKM. In DNA, the CDR3 is TGTGCCAGCAGTTTACCGGGGCAGAACACTGAAGCTTTCTTT. This gives the protein CASSLPGQNTEAFF.

This clonotype was observed many times. The CDR3 coding sequence is TGTGCCAGCACCCTCCTGCAGGGGGGGGCCAACGTCCTGACTTTC. It codes for CASTLLQGGANVLTF. This chain uses TRBV12-3 or TRBV12-4 with TRBJ2-6; possible D gene TRBD1, 6 bases. Trimming took off 7 bases at V and 4 bases at J, with 14 bases between the two ends. This CDR3 contains 15 residues.

This clonotype was found many times. J is TRBJ2-5 and V is TRBV20-1; TRBD2 matches 13 bases. Unmatched junction bases numbered 8, after V lost 8 bases and J lost 5 bases. Germline CDR1 reads DFQATT; CDR2 reads SNEGSKA (reference sequence). The CDR3 runs to 14 residues. The CDR3 nucleotides read TGCAGTCCTGGGACTAGCGGGATCGGGGAGACCCAGTACTTC. Translation: CSPGTSGIGETQYF.

This clonotype showed up many times. The rearrangement joins TRBV27 to TRBJ2-7; D might be TRBD1 or TRBD2, each matching 5 bases. Looked up from germline, CDR1 is MNHEY and CDR2 is SMNVEV (reference sequence). Trimming pared 5 bases from V and 3 bases from J, leaving 29 bases between. The CDR3 extends over 19 amino acids. CDR3 in DNA: TGTGCCAGCAGTACAAGACAGCGCCTGACCCGGATTCGGGACTACGAGCAGTACTTC. Translated: CASSTRQRLTRIRDYEQYF.

This clonotype was found a few times. V gene TRBV11-1 combines with J gene TRBJ2-6; D is uncertain. The germline V gene encodes CDR1 SGHAT and CDR2 FQDESV (reference sequence). The CDR3 contains 13 residues. V was pared by 6 bases and J by 4 bases, with 7 bases between. DNA of the CDR3: TGTGCCAGCAGGCTCGGCGGGGCCAACGTCCTGACTTTC. The encoded protein is CASRLGGANVLTF. The whole variable domain, filled in from reference TRBV11-1 and TRBJ2-6, reads EAEVAQSPRYKITEKSQAVAFWCDPISGHATLYWYRQILGQGPELLVQFQDESVVDDSQLPKDRFSAERLKGVDSTLKIQPAELGDSAMYLCASRLGGANVLTFGAGSRLTVL.

In its sample, this clonotype was seen many times. J is TRBJ1-5 and V is TRBV19; possible D gene TRBD1, 6 bases. Germline V gene sequence: CDR1 LNHDA, CDR2 SQIVND (reference sequence). The CDR3 runs to 16 residues. V lost 4 bases and J lost 1, with 14 bases in between. CDR3: CASSNGGQGSNQPQHF. The CDR3, as DNA: TGTGCCAGTAGTAACGGGGGGCAGGGGAGCAATCAGCCCCAGCATTTT.